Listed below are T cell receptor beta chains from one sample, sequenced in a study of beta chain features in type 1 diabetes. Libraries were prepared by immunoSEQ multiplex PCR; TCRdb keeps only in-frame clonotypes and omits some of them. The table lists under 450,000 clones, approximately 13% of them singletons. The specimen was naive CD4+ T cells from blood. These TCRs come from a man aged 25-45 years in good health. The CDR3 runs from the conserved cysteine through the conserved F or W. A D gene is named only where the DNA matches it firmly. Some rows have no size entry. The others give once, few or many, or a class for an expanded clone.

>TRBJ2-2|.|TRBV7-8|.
CASSERQSLTGELFF
TGTGCCAGCAGCGAGCGACAATCCCTCACCGGGGAGCTGTTTTTT
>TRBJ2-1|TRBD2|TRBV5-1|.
CASSGGLAVYNEQFF
TGCGCCAGCAGCGGAGGACTAGCGGTCTACAATGAGCAGTTCTTC
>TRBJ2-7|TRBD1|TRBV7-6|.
CASRTVGDRVQYEQYF
TGTGCCAGCAGGACGGTAGGGGACAGGGTACAGTACGAGCAGTACTTC
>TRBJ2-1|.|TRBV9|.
CASSFDRAGPNEQFF
TGTGCCAGCAGCTTCGACAGGGCGGGACCCAATGAGCAGTTCTTC
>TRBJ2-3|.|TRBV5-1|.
CASSHPDNTDTQYF
TGCGCCAGCAGCCACCCGGACAACACAGATACGCAGTATTTT
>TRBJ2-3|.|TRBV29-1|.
CSAQPTGTPTDTQYF
TGCAGCGCCCAACCTACCGGGACCCCCACAGATACGCAGTATTTT
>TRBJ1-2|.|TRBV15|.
CATGHDYGYTF
TGTGCCACCGGACACGACTATGGCTACACCTTC
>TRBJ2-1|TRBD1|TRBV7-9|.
CASSHDRGADYNEQFF
TGTGCCAGCAGCCATGACAGGGGTGCCGACTACAATGAGCAGTTCTTC
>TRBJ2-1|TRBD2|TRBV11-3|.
CASALSGVIDEQFF
TGTGCCAGCGCACTTAGCGGGGTAATAGATGAGCAGTTCTTC
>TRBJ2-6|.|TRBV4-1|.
CASSQGVTGANVLTF
TGCGCCAGCAGCCAAGGAGTCACTGGGGCCAACGTCCTGACTTTC
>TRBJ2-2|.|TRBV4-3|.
CASSRRQGGTGELFF
TGCGCCAGCAGCCGGAGACAGGGAGGGACCGGGGAGCTGTTTTTT
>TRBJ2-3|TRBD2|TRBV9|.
CASSGLGLAGSTDTQYF
TGTGCCAGCAGCGGCCTGGGACTAGCGGGAAGCACAGATACGCAGTATTTT
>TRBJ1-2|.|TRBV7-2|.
CASSLDALSGYTF
TGTGCCAGCAGCTTAGATGCCCTAAGCGGCTACACCTTC
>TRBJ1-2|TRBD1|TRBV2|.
CASSWGTGPYGYTF
TGTGCCAGCAGCTGGGGGACAGGGCCCTATGGCTACACCTTC
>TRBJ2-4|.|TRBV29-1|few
CSVDAGHIQYF
TGCAGCGTTGATGCCGGGCACATTCAGTACTTC
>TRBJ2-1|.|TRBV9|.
CASSKTAYNEQFF
TGTGCCAGCAGCAAGACTGCCTACAATGAGCAGTTCTTC
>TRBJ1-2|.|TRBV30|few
CAWSPDNYGYTF
TGTGCCTGGAGTCCAGATAACTATGGCTACACCTTC
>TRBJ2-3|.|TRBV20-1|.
CSAGSTDTQYF
TGCAGTGCTGGTAGCACAGATACGCAGTATTTT
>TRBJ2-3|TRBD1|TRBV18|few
CASSPQDRGTDTQYF
TGTGCCAGCTCACCACAGGACAGGGGGACAGATACGCAGTATTTT
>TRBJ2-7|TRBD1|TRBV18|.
CASSPSSGGYEQYF
TGTGCCAGCTCACCATCTTCAGGGGGCTACGAGCAGTACTTC
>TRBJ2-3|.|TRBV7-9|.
CASSLLILGSTDTQYF
TGTGCCAGCAGCTTACTCATATTGGGATCCACAGATACGCAGTATTTT
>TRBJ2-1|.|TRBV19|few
CASRRDSAGYNEQFF
TGTGCCAGTAGGAGGGACTCCGCAGGGTACAATGAGCAGTTCTTC
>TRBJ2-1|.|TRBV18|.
CASSPWQGHEQFF
TGTGCCAGCTCACCATGGCAGGGCCATGAGCAGTTCTTC
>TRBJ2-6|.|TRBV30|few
CAWTGPGSGANVLTF
TGTGCCTGGACCGGGCCAGGCTCTGGGGCCAACGTCCTGACTTTC
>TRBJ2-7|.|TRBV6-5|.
CASSYSKALSSYEQYF
TGTGCCAGCAGTTACTCGAAGGCACTCTCCTCCTACGAGCAGTACTTC
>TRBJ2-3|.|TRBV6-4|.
CASSAGNGAAQYF
TGTGCCAGCAGTGCTGGTAACGGGGCCGCGCAGTATTTT
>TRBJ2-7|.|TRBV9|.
CASSVAAHTNYEQYF
TGTGCCAGCAGCGTAGCGGCACATACTAACTACGAGCAGTACTTC
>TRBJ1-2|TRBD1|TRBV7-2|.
CASSNTGGRGYTF
TGTGCCAGCAGCAATACAGGGGGCCGGGGCTACACCTTC